The clone carrying this TCR beta chain occurred many times. The target antigen is unknown. With 4 bases clipped from V and 6 bases from J, the junction kept 12 bases outside the gene matches. Germline V gives CDR1 MGHDK, CDR2 SYGVNS. The CDR3 runs to 15 residues. This specimen comes from a study of glioma-infiltrating T cells. Findings of the study overall: Non-neoplastic patients had below-expected tissue-blood divergence, while all gliomas exceeded expectation. Shared blood CDR3 signature motifs marked patients with low tissue-blood divergence.

The iRepertoire nested amplicon-rescue multiplex PCR amplified TCR alpha and beta CDR3s from RNA. TCRdb passed the multiplex PCR reads through MiXCR, listing each CDR3 protein once. Altogether a few hundred thousand distinct CDR3 sequences are present, roughly two fifths being singletons, with the ten largest covering around 11%. This TCR derives from a human donor with low-grade glioma or glioblastoma, undergoing nonglioma brain surgery, or in good health (not recorded which). The sample comprised glioma tissue, nonneoplastic brain tissue, or PBMCs (not recorded which). This chain links TRBV25-1 with TRBJ2-7; 7 nucleotides align to TRBD1. The CDR3 DNA follows: TGTGCCAGCAGTGGACAGGGCGGCGGAATGTTCGAGCAGTACTTC. Translated, it gives CASSGQGGGMFEQYF.